The 31 T cell receptor beta chains presented below share a single source sample, sequenced in a study of cytomegalovirus exposure and HLA in healthy donors. The PCR made use of 60 Vbeta and 13 Jbeta primers. Profiled with immunoSEQ multiplex PCR; TCRdb holds only in-frame clones, not every one. In the table there are some 100,000 clones, 85% of which are singletons. Material: PBMCs. The receptors come from a man aged 30 to 39 in good health and CMV-seronegative.

This chain links TRBV5-4 with TRBJ2-7, with 9 bases that match TRBD1. Germline V gene lookup returns CDR1 SGHNT and CDR2 YYREEE (reference sequence). The CDR3 consists of 14 residues. The J segment lost 4 bases and the V segment lost 2 bases, leaving 4 bases of the junction unmatched. CDR3 nucleotide sequence: TGTGCCAGCAGCTTACAGGGGGCCCTATACGAGCAGTACTTC. It specifies CASSLQGALYEQYF.

The rearrangement joins TRBV5-1 to TRBJ2-7; a possible D gene is TRBD2 (5 bases). Per germline, CDR1 SGHRS and CDR2 YFSETQ. Trimming took 0 bases from V and 0 from J, leaving 7 bases between them. This CDR3 is built from 14 residues. CDR3 DNA sequence: TGCGCCAGCAGCTTGGCGGGGAGCTCCTACGAGCAGTACTTC. This translates into CASSLAGSSYEQYF.

V and J are TRBV28 and TRBJ1-5; 8 nucleotides align to TRBD1. V trimming: 6 bases; J trimming: 2 bases; junction bases outside the gene matches: 6. This CDR3 is built from 15 residues. Germline CDR1 is MDHEN and CDR2 is SYDVKM. The CDR3: CASSPPGGRNQPQHF. The CDR3 DNA reads TGTGCCAGCAGCCCACCAGGGGGCCGCAATCAGCCCCAGCATTTT.

This sequence joins TRBV6-5 and TRBJ1-3; D gene ambiguous. With 7 bases removed from V and 0 bases from J, the gap between germline ends came to 10 bases. Germline V CDR1 and CDR2: MNHEY, SVGAGI. The CDR3 consists of 14 residues. CDR3 bases: TGTGCCAGCACCCCCGCGGGCTCTGGAAACACCATATATTTT. This translates into CASTPAGSGNTIYF.

The V gene is TRBV4-1, the J gene TRBJ2-2; 7 bases agree with TRBD2. CDR3 length equals 14 residues. Germline values: CDR1 MGHRA, CDR2 YSYEKL. V lost 3 bases, J lost 5 bases, and 3 bases stayed unmatched. The CDR3 reads CASSHWGGTGELFF. The CDR3 region has the DNA TGCGCCAGCAGCCACTGGGGGGGAACCGGGGAGCTGTTTTTT.

The chain employs TRBV5-6 and TRBJ2-3; 8 bases align to TRBD2. Germline assignment: CDR1 SGHDT and CDR2 YYEEEE. The CDR3 runs 16 residues. J was trimmed by 7 bases and V by 0 bases; bases with no gene match: 10. In DNA, the CDR3 is TGTGCCAGCAGCTTGGGTCTAGCGGGCTCTGTGAATACGCAGTATTTT. It specifies CASSLGLAGSVNTQYF.

A single count supports this clone. The chain has TRBV5-6 and TRBJ1-1, with TRBD1 matching over 9 bases. CDR1 is SGHDT and CDR2 is YYEEEE in the germline V gene. Trimming took 0 bases from V and 4 from J; bases not matched to a gene: 7. The CDR3 is 16 residues long. The CDR3: CASSLEQGAGGTEAFF. CDR3 sequence (DNA): TGTGCCAGCAGCTTGGAACAGGGGGCTGGGGGCACTGAAGCTTTCTTT.

This chain links TRBV6-5 with TRBJ2-1; 7 positions agree with TRBD2. The trim removed 0 bases at V and 7 bases at J, leaving 9 bases unmatched. This CDR3 spans 16 amino acids. Germline CDR1 MNHEY, CDR2 SVGAGI. The CDR3 DNA follows: TGTGCCAGCAGTTACTCGAGAGGGAGGGCCGTAAATGAGCAGTTCTTC. Its translation: CASSYSRGRAVNEQFF.

V is TRBV10-3 and J is TRBJ2-5, with a possible D match to TRBD1 (5 bases). TRBJ2-7 explains the end of the DNA better; the J call may be wrong. Germline CDR1 reads ENHRY; CDR2 reads SYGVKD. This CDR3 comprises 15 residues. The CDR3 region is CAIASDRRSSYEQYF. In DNA form, the CDR3 reads TGTGCCATCGCCTCCGACAGACGGAGCTCCTACGAGCAGTACTTC.

The chain carries TRBV4-3 and TRBJ1-2; 7 bases align to TRBD1. CDR1 is LGHNA and CDR2 is YSLEER in the germline V gene. Trimming took 1 base from V and 7 from J; bases not matched to a gene: 6. This CDR3 spans 14 amino acids. The DNA of the CDR3 is TGCGCCAGCAGCCAAGCCCGGACAGGTCTTGGCTACACCTTC. It codes for CASSQARTGLGYTF.

The V gene is TRBV6-5, the J gene TRBJ2-7, with D possibly being TRBD1 (5 bases). The CDR3 spans 15 residues. Germline assignment: CDR1 MNHEY and CDR2 SVGAGI. V lost 2 bases to trimming and J lost 0 bases, with 11 bases between them. CDR3 protein: CASSYVGGASYEQYF. CDR3 nucleotides: TGTGCCAGCAGTTACGTGGGTGGGGCCTCCTACGAGCAGTACTTC.

This chain connects TRBV30 to TRBJ1-5; D is unclear. V was trimmed by 2 bases and J by 6 bases, leaving 20 bases between them. The germline V gene has CDR1 GTSNPN and CDR2 SVGIG (reference sequence). The CDR3 is 16 amino acids. The CDR3 DNA reads TGTGCCTGGAGTCCTGAGGGCATCCCTCGGGGTCAGCCCCAGCATTTT. Amino acids: CAWSPEGIPRGQPQHF.

The CDR3 sequence is CASRSSGGPQSETQYF. In nucleotides, the CDR3 is TGTGCCAGCAGGTCTAGCGGGGGCCCCCAATCAGAGACCCAGTACTTC. V and J are TRBV2 and TRBJ2-5; 10 bases map to TRBD2. CDR1 and CDR2 (germline): SNHLY, FYNNEI. The junction had 11 bases not matched to a gene; V was cut back by 6 bases and J by 4 bases. The CDR3 has 16 residues.

V usage is TRBV30 and J usage is TRBJ2-7; no reliable D call. This CDR3 is built from 13 residues. Germline V gene lookup returns CDR1 GTSNPN and CDR2 SVGIG (reference sequence). V was trimmed by 3 bases and J by 2 bases, leaving 11 bases between them. This CDR3 reads CAWRRAIAYEQYF. CDR3 sequence (DNA): TGTGCCTGGAGAAGAGCGATTGCCTACGAGCAGTACTTC.

The chain recombines TRBV6-5 with TRBJ2-2; D perhaps matches TRBD2 (5 bases). Trimming cost V 8 bases and J 4 bases, with 14 bases left between them. This CDR3 region has 14 residues. Germline-derived CDR1 and CDR2 are MNHEY and SVGAGI. CDR3 loop: CASGRGSSTGELFF. The DNA for the CDR3 is TGTGCCAGCGGAAGAGGGAGCAGCACCGGGGAGCTGTTTTTT.

V and J are TRBV7-9 and TRBJ2-1; 10 positions agree with TRBD1. Looked up from germline, CDR1 is SEHNR and CDR2 is FQNEAQ (reference sequence). The CDR3 is made up of 16 amino acids. Trimming removed 5 bases from V and 5 bases from J; junction bases left unmatched: 9. CDR3 sequence (DNA): TGTGCCAGCAGCCAACCCCCGGGACAGGGGAACAATGAGCAGTTCTTC. Protein product: CASSQPPGQGNNEQFF.

V is TRBV29-1 and J is TRBJ1-4; D unclear. The V end lost 1 base, the J end lost 7 bases, and 10 bases lay between the germline ends. The germline gives CDR1 SQVTM, CDR2 ANQGSEA. The CDR3 is 13 amino acids. CDR3 sequence reads: CSVEASAGEKLFF. CDR3 DNA: TGCAGCGTTGAAGCCAGTGCAGGTGAAAAACTGTTTTTT.

This chain uses TRBV4-1 with TRBJ1-2; TRBD1 might be the D (6 bases). The germline V gene encodes CDR1 MGHRA and CDR2 YSYEKL. The germline V and J ends were trimmed by 3 bases and 0 bases, with 14 bases remaining between them. The CDR3 extends over 16 amino acids. CDR3 bases: TGCGCCAGCAGCCAGCCATTGGACAGAGCTAACTATGGCTACACCTTC. It encodes CASSQPLDRANYGYTF.

V is TRBV27 and J is TRBJ2-1, with 7 bases identical to TRBD2. Germline V gene sequence: CDR1 MNHEY, CDR2 SMNVEV (reference sequence). The J segment lost 1 base and the V segment lost 0 bases, leaving 3 bases of the junction unmatched. This CDR3 has 16 amino acids. For the CDR3, the DNA is TGTGCCAGCAGTTTATCCTGGGGGGGTTCCTACAATGAGCAGTTCTTC. It specifies CASSLSWGGSYNEQFF.

This clone has a single count. V usage is TRBV10-3 and J usage is TRBJ1-2; TRBD1 agrees at 8 bases. The V gene end was trimmed by 7 bases and the J gene end by 2 bases; junction bases not matched to a gene: 6. The CDR3 runs 14 residues. Germline lookup yields CDR1 ENHRY and CDR2 SYGVKD. CDR3: CAITSGTGNYGYTF. As DNA, the CDR3 is TGTGCCATCACCTCCGGGACAGGAAACTATGGCTACACCTTC.

The DNA of the CDR3 is TGTGCCAGTAGTATGACCACGACAGGGGGCGGGTGGGATGTGGGCACTGAAGCTTTCTTT. This sequence encodes CASSMTTTGGGWDVGTEAFF. J is TRBJ1-1 and V is TRBV19; TRBD1 aligns across 10 bases. CDR3 length: 20 residues. The trim removed 3 bases at V and 4 bases at J, leaving 20 bases unmatched. Germline V gives CDR1 LNHDA, CDR2 SQIVND (reference sequence).

Details on this clone: A read error may account for a junction end that differs from germline. This chain links TRBV10-1 with TRBJ2-3, with unresolved D. The CDR3 length is 9 residues. From germline, CDR1 is WNHNN and CDR2 SYGVQD (reference sequence). CDR3 sequence reads: CASTDTQYF. CDR3 coding DNA: TGCGCCAGCACTGATACGCAGTATTTT.

This clone has a handful of counts. This chain joins TRBV28 and TRBJ1-2; D remains ambiguous. There are 10 residues in the CDR3. V gave up 1 base and J gave up 11 bases, with 5 bases separating them. The germline gives CDR1 MDHEN, CDR2 SYDVKM. The CDR3 DNA is TGTGCCAGCAGTTTATCGGTGTACACCTTC. Its translation is CASSLSVYTF.

A single count supports this clone. This sequence joins TRBV7-9 and TRBJ1-4, with 7 bases that match TRBD1. CDR1 and CDR2 from the germline V gene are SEHNR and FQNEAQ (reference sequence). V was clipped by 1 base and J by 4 bases; unmatched bases: 0. This CDR3 contains 14 residues. This CDR3 reads CASSLDRGNEKLFF. CDR3 in DNA: TGTGCCAGCAGCTTAGACAGGGGTAATGAAAAACTGTTTTTT.

The V and J genes are TRBV7-2 and TRBJ2-3; TRBD2 matches 8 bases. Germline-derived CDR1 and CDR2 are SGHTA and FQGNSA. The V and J ends lost 4 bases and 4 bases, in that order; junction bases with no gene match: 16. CDR3 length equals 18 residues. The CDR3 sequence is CASSSRGGGLLGADTQYF. DNA of the CDR3: TGTGCCAGCAGCTCCCGGGGGGGAGGGCTCCTAGGGGCAGATACGCAGTATTTT.

The CDR3 region has the DNA TGTGCCAGCAGTCTCACAGGGGGCCTACATCAGCCCCAGCATTTT. Translation gives CASSLTGGLHQPQHF. The chain couples TRBV28 to TRBJ1-5; the match to TRBD1 covers 9 bases. V lost 5 bases, J lost 5 bases, and 7 bases stayed unmatched. This CDR3 comprises 15 residues. CDR1 is MDHEN and CDR2 is SYDVKM in the germline V gene.

The gene calls are TRBV2 and TRBJ2-4, with 7 bases identical to TRBD1. Trimming at V came to 6 bases and at J to 6 bases, leaving 11 bases not matched to a gene. The CDR3 runs to 15 residues. Per germline, CDR1 SNHLY and CDR2 FYNNEI. The CDR3 nucleotides are TGTGCCAGCAGCCGTGCCAGGACAGGACTAAACATTCAGTACTTC. Translated, it gives CASSRARTGLNIQYF.

This chain connects TRBV4-1 to TRBJ2-7; D is possibly TRBD2 (5 bases). The CDR3 has 12 amino acids. V shed 1 base and J shed 11 bases, with 12 bases lying between them. Germline values: CDR1 MGHRA, CDR2 YSYEKL. The CDR3 coding sequence is TGCGCCAGCAGCCAAGGAGGGAGCGGAAAGTACTTC. Amino acid sequence: CASSQGGSGKYF.

This chain links TRBV27 with TRBJ1-1; 10 nucleotides line up with TRBD1. The CDR3 runs 17 residues. The V gene end was trimmed by 5 bases and the J gene end by 1 base; junction bases not matched to a gene: 10. The germline gives CDR1 MNHEY, CDR2 SMNVEV (reference sequence). CDR3: CASSPGQGTLRNTEAFF. CDR3 bases: TGTGCCAGCAGTCCGGGACAGGGGACGTTAAGGAACACTGAAGCTTTCTTT.

This sequence joins TRBV30 and TRBJ2-5, with TRBD2 as a possible D gene (5 bases). This CDR3 region has 12 residues. CDR1 and CDR2 from the germline V gene are GTSNPN and SVGIG (reference sequence). With 0 bases removed from V and 4 bases from J, the gap between germline ends came to 6 bases. Here the CDR3 reads CAWSVEGETQYF. The CDR3, as DNA: TGTGCCTGGAGTGTAGAGGGAGAGACCCAGTACTTC.

The V and J genes are TRBV28 and TRBJ2-7, with TRBD1 as a possible D gene (5 bases). V lost 3 bases and J lost 1, with 16 bases in between. This CDR3 is built from 16 residues. Germline V gene sequence: CDR1 MDHEN, CDR2 SYDVKM. CDR3 nucleotides: TGTGCCAGCAGTTTTCTTATATCGGCAGGGTCCTACGAGCAGTACTTC. Residues: CASSFLISAGSYEQYF.